This T cell receptor (beta chain) was documented in a study of cytomegalovirus exposure and HLA in healthy donors. Profiling relied on immunoSEQ multiplex PCR, and the TCRdb table lists in-frame clones only, not all of them. The sample lists 150,000 to 250,000 clones; 81% were seen once. The V and J ends lost 0 bases and 5 bases, in that order; junction bases with no gene match: 10. Germline assignment: CDR1 GTSNPN and CDR2 SVGIG (reference sequence). CDR3 size: 16 residues. The clonotype originates from a woman aged 25-40 years in good health and CMV-seronegative. Material for sequencing was PBMCs. V is TRBV30 and J is TRBJ2-5, with 9 bases that match TRBD2. CDR3 DNA: TGTGCCTGGAGTGTACGATCAGCGGGGGGTTCTGAGACCCAGTACTTC. Encoded protein: CAWSVRSAGGSETQYF.